Following are 30 T cell receptor beta chains from one sample sequenced in a study of blood T cells in healthy people across ages. A second about 7 to 12 cycle PCR used barcoded and J-beta primers. A single record per CDR3 protein comes from TCRdb applying MiXCR to the 5' RACE reads. The sample consists of about 580,000 distinct CDR3 sequences, more than 45% of them appearing once. The sequencing sample was made of blood. The receptors here all came from a man older than 75 in good health.

The chain couples TRBV4-3 to TRBJ2-1; 8 positions agree with TRBD2. From germline, CDR1 is LGHNA and CDR2 YSLEER. Germline trimming cut 5 bases from V and 7 bases from J; bases unmatched to any gene: 10. This CDR3 spans 15 amino acids. The CDR3 DNA reads as TGCGCCAGCAGCTTCGACGGGGGGGGTTTAAATGAGCAGTTCTTC. This gives the protein CASSFDGGGLNEQFF.

The gene calls are TRBV20-1 and TRBJ2-7; D call uncertain. The ends were cut back, 3 bases at V and 2 bases at J, with 11 bases in the middle. CDR3 size: 13 residues. CDR1 and CDR2 (germline): DFQATT, SNEGSKA (reference sequence). This CDR3 is CSASAREPYEQYF. The CDR3 DNA sequence: TGCAGTGCTAGTGCTAGAGAGCCCTACGAGCAGTACTTC.

This clonotype appeared a few times. This CDR3 reads CASSPSNNSPLHF. In DNA, the CDR3 is TGTGCCAGCTCACCGTCGAATAATTCACCCCTCCACTTT. The V gene is TRBV18, the J gene TRBJ1-6, with D unclear. Deletions cut 3 bases from V and 5 bases from J, with 5 bases between. CDR1 and CDR2 from the germline V gene are KGHSH and LQKENI. The CDR3 loop spans 13 amino acids. The full variable domain, completed using reference TRBV18 and TRBJ1-6, is NAGVMQNPRHLVRRRGQEARLRCSPMKGHSHVYWYRQLPEEGLKFMVYLQKENIIDESGMPKERFSAEFPKEGPSILRIQQVVRGDSAAYFCASSPSNNSPLHFGNGTRLTVT.

The table lists this clonotype with a few counts. The chain uses TRBV4-2 and TRBJ2-1; 8 nucleotides line up with TRBD2. Germline V lookup: CDR1 LGHNA, CDR2 YNFKEQ. V lost 0 bases to trimming and J lost 12 bases; unmatched junction nucleotides: 19. CDR3 size: 18 residues. CDR3 bases: TGTGCCAGCAGCCAAGAAGAAGCCCCAAGAAGACTAGCGATGCGGCAGTTCTTC. It is translated as CASSQEEAPRRLAMRQFF.

The chain employs TRBV5-1 and TRBJ1-1, with 9 nucleotides matching TRBD1. Losses at the gene ends were 4 bases for V and 5 bases for J; bases not matched to a gene: 18. This CDR3 is built from 18 residues. From germline, CDR1 is SGHRS and CDR2 YFSETQ. The CDR3 region is CASSKSLPGQGISTEAFF. In DNA form, the CDR3 reads TGCGCCAGCAGCAAATCACTACCGGGACAGGGCATAAGTACTGAAGCTTTCTTT.

This clonotype was seen more than once but under ten times. V gene TRBV9 combines with J gene TRBJ1-2, with D unclear. Germline-derived CDR1 and CDR2 are SGDLS and YYNGEE. The CDR3 totals 14 residues. Between the trimmed V and J ends, which lost 1 base and 2 bases, there was a span of 9 bases. CDR3 protein: CASSVYPRNYGYTF. Here the CDR3 DNA reads TGTGCCAGCAGCGTATATCCCAGAAACTATGGCTACACCTTC. Full variable domain (missing parts from reference TRBV9 and TRBJ1-2): DSGVTQTPKHLITATGQRVTLRCSPRSGDLSVYWYQQSLDQGLQFLIQYYNGEERAKGNILERFSAQQFPDLHSELNLSSLELGDSALYFCASSVYPRNYGYTFGSGTRLTVV.

In this sample, this clonotype turned up a few times. The chain links TRBV4-1 to TRBJ2-3, with 9 bases that match TRBD2. Germline V gene sequence: CDR1 MGHRA, CDR2 YSYEKL. This CDR3 region has 16 residues. With V trimmed by 4 bases and J by 1 base, 6 bases remained unmatched. The CDR3 here is CASSRRTSVGTDTQYF. The CDR3 bases are TGCGCCAGCAGCCGCCGGACTAGCGTGGGCACAGATACGCAGTATTTT.

This clonotype was detected a few times. This rearrangement joins TRBV20-1 to TRBJ2-3; D gene uncertain. Looked up from germline, CDR1 is DFQATT and CDR2 is SNEGSKA (reference sequence). The CDR3 has 11 amino acids. V was trimmed by 5 bases and J by 6 bases, leaving 9 bases between them. The CDR3 protein is CSALSRDTQYF. In DNA, the CDR3 is TGCAGTGCTCTTAGTCGGGATACGCAGTATTTT.

The gene calls are TRBV7-9 and TRBJ1-2; D is possibly TRBD1 (5 bases). Germline lookup yields CDR1 SEHNR and CDR2 FQNEAQ (reference sequence). The CDR3 consists of 15 residues. Deletions cut 5 bases from V and 4 bases from J, with 17 bases between. This CDR3 reads CASSPPRGGGYGYTF. Written as DNA, the CDR3 is TGTGCCAGCAGCCCCCCTCGTGGCGGGGGCTATGGCTACACCTTC.

In its sample, this clonotype was seen a few times. The V gene is TRBV29-1, the J gene TRBJ2-3, with 14 bases aligning to TRBD2. Germline assignment: CDR1 SQVTM and CDR2 ANQGSEA. The CDR3 consists of 18 residues. V trimming: 3 bases; J trimming: 0 bases; junction bases outside the gene matches: 8. CDR3 amino acids: CSVDSRTSGRYSTDTQYF. The CDR3 DNA is TGCAGCGTTGATTCCAGGACTAGCGGGAGGTATAGCACAGATACGCAGTATTTT.

The chain has TRBV10-3 and TRBJ1-1, with a tentative D call TRBD1 (5 bases). CDR3 length: 11 residues. Germline V lookup: CDR1 ENHRY, CDR2 SYGVKD. Between the trimmed V and J ends, which lost 10 bases and 3 bases, there was a span of 9 bases. The CDR3 protein is CATRGDTEAFF. CDR3 DNA sequence: TGTGCCACACGAGGGGACACTGAAGCTTTCTTT.

This chain uses TRBV20-1 with TRBJ2-3, with D perhaps TRBD2 (5 bases). V shed 1 base and J shed 6 bases, with 23 bases lying between them. Germline V gene lookup returns CDR1 DFQATT and CDR2 SNEGSKA (reference sequence). There are 17 residues in the CDR3. The CDR3 region is CSARGPRTSHTTDTQYF. The CDR3 nucleotides read TGCAGTGCTAGAGGTCCCCGGACTTCCCACACGACGGATACGCAGTATTTT.

In this sample, this clonotype turned up once. V is TRBV29-1 and J is TRBJ2-7, with 9 positions matching TRBD1. CDR1 and CDR2 from the germline V gene are SQVTM and ANQGSEA. V was clipped by 3 bases and J by 7 bases; unmatched bases: 10. The CDR3 extends over 14 amino acids. CDR3 amino acids: CSVDLGTGKDEQYF. The DNA for the CDR3 is TGCAGCGTTGATTTAGGGACAGGGAAGGATGAGCAGTACTTC.

The V call is TRBV4-2, the J call TRBJ1-1; D unresolved. V was cut by 1 base and J by 2 bases, with 14 bases left in between. CDR1 is LGHNA and CDR2 is YNFKEQ in the germline V gene. This CDR3 region has 16 residues. The CDR3 region is CASSQAGRLGNTEAFF. The CDR3 coding sequence is TGTGCCAGCAGCCAAGCGGGTAGACTAGGTAACACTGAAGCTTTCTTT.

The chain employs TRBV28 and TRBJ1-5; 7 bases line up with TRBD1. Trimming removed 5 bases from V and 3 bases from J; junction bases left unmatched: 7. The CDR3 extends over 15 amino acids. Germline V gene sequence: CDR1 MDHEN, CDR2 SYDVKM. The CDR3: CASSPSDRINQPQHF. The DNA for the CDR3 is TGTGCCAGCAGTCCGTCGGACAGGATCAATCAGCCCCAGCATTTT.

V is TRBV4-3 and J is TRBJ1-1; D gene unclear. This CDR3 has 13 residues. CDR1 is LGHNA, CDR2 YSLEER, per germline. The V and J ends lost 0 bases and 6 bases respectively, with 8 bases between them. As DNA, the CDR3 is TGCGCCAGCAGCCAAGATTTGAGGGCTGAAGCTTTCTTT. Protein product: CASSQDLRAEAFF.

V usage is TRBV4-2 and J usage is TRBJ1-2; 7 bases map to TRBD1. Germline assignment: CDR1 LGHNA and CDR2 YNFKEQ. Losses at the gene ends were 1 base for V and 3 bases for J; bases not matched to a gene: 8. CDR3 size: 16 residues. CDR3 loop: CASSQVGAGGDYGYTF. The CDR3, as DNA: TGTGCCAGCAGCCAAGTTGGGGCAGGGGGGGACTATGGCTACACCTTC.

V usage is TRBV7-9 and J usage is TRBJ1-5; maybe TRBD1 (5 bases). The CDR3 extends over 15 amino acids. V lost 2 bases and J 3 bases, leaving 11 bases between the germline ends. CDR1 is SEHNR, CDR2 FQNEAQ, per germline (reference sequence). Here the CDR3 DNA reads TGTGCCAGCAGCTTACACGGGGCTCCCAATCAGCCCCAGCATTTT. Its protein product is CASSLHGAPNQPQHF.

This chain connects TRBV20-1 to TRBJ1-1; 7 bases map to TRBD1. The V and J ends lost 1 base and 7 bases, in that order; junction bases with no gene match: 9. Germline V gives CDR1 DFQATT, CDR2 SNEGSKA (reference sequence). The CDR3 length is 14 residues. The CDR3 DNA reads as TGCAGTGCTAGAGTTGCGAAGGGGGCGGGTGAAGCTTTCTTT. Its translation: CSARVAKGAGEAFF.

This clonotype was found many times. The chain is built from TRBV6-5 and TRBJ2-1; tentatively, D is TRBD2 (6 bases). The CDR3 has 15 residues. V shed 6 bases and J shed 1 base, with 13 bases lying between them. Germline V gene sequence: CDR1 MNHEY, CDR2 SVGAGI. CDR3 protein: CASSRPGLSYNEQFF. Here the CDR3 DNA reads TGTGCCAGCAGCCGACCGGGACTTTCCTACAATGAGCAGTTCTTC.

J is TRBJ2-1 and V is TRBV7-2, with D uncertain. V lost 4 bases and J lost 13, with 17 bases in between. The germline CDR1 and CDR2 sequences are SGHTA and FQGNSA. The CDR3 consists of 13 residues. The CDR3 loop is CASSWTRSETQFF. The CDR3 nucleotides are TGTGCCAGCAGCTGGACCAGGTCTGAGACCCAGTTCTTC.

The chain combines TRBV5-1 with TRBJ1-4, with TRBD1 matching 8 bases. This CDR3 spans 14 amino acids. The trim removed 4 bases at V and 5 bases at J, leaving 4 bases unmatched. In germline, CDR1 is SGHRS, CDR2 YFSETQ. The CDR3 DNA is TGCGCCAGCAGCCTGGGACAGGCAAATGAAAAACTGTTTTTT. As protein: CASSLGQANEKLFF.

V gene TRBV5-1 combines with J gene TRBJ2-1, with 8 bases identical to TRBD2. The tail of the sequence fits TRBJ2-7 better, so the J call may be wrong. From germline, CDR1 is SGHRS and CDR2 YFSETQ. This CDR3 spans 15 amino acids. The CDR3 DNA reads TGCGCCAGCAGCTCCCAGCGGGGGCCCTACAATGAGCAGTACTTC. Its translation is CASSSQRGPYNEQYF.

The V and J genes are TRBV4-3 and TRBJ2-7; D ambiguous. Deletions cut 4 bases from V and 7 bases from J, with 14 bases between. The CDR3 sequence is 13 residues long. Germline assignment: CDR1 LGHNA and CDR2 YSLEER. The CDR3, as DNA: TGCGCCAGCAGCCGAGACTTAAGATGGGAGCAGTACTTC. Translating gives CASSRDLRWEQYF.

About this clonotype: This could be a read error, since a much larger clone is one nucleotide away. The J gene is TRBJ1-1, the V gene TRBV6-6, with no clear D. Per germline, CDR1 MNHNY and CDR2 SVGAGI (reference sequence). V lost 0 bases and J lost 8, with 10 bases in between. The CDR3 spans 13 residues. The CDR3 spells CASSYSGRSEAFF. The CDR3 nucleotides are TGTGCCAGCAGTTACTCGGGCAGATCGGAAGCTTTCTTT.

This clonotype was picked up a small number of times. The J gene is TRBJ1-6, the V gene TRBV30; D is unclear. Between the trimmed V and J ends, which lost 0 bases and 0 bases, there was a span of 12 bases. This CDR3 region has 17 residues. Germline CDR1 and CDR2: GTSNPN and SVGIG (reference sequence). The CDR3 spells CAWSVRGVSSYNSPLHF. The CDR3 coding sequence is TGTGCCTGGAGTGTACGCGGGGTTTCCTCCTATAATTCACCCCTCCACTTT.

This clonotype was seen a handful of times. The chain has TRBV29-1 and TRBJ2-1; 10 bases match TRBD2. Germline trimming cut 1 base from V and 10 bases from J; bases unmatched to any gene: 10. The CDR3 consists of 15 residues. Germline V gives CDR1 SQVTM, CDR2 ANQGSEA. Here the CDR3 DNA reads TGCAGCGTTGAAGCACTCCTAGCGGGAGTAGGCGAGCAGTTCTTC. Translating it yields CSVEALLAGVGEQFF.

The chain employs TRBV29-1 and TRBJ2-3; D gene unclear. In germline, CDR1 is SQVTM, CDR2 ANQGSEA. The CDR3 extends over 13 amino acids. Trimming left V 4 bases short and J 4 bases short, with 12 bases between. The CDR3 DNA reads TGCAGCGTTGGGCCGGTGAGGTCAGATACGCAGTATTTT. Its translation: CSVGPVRSDTQYF.

On this clonotype: A read error may produce the germline difference seen at one junction end. This chain joins TRBV5-5 and TRBJ1-2; no clear D gene. The length of the CDR3 is 11 residues. The germline gives CDR1 SGHKS, CDR2 YYEKEE (reference sequence). The CDR3 DNA sequence: TGTGCCAGCAGCTTGGAGTATGGCCACACCTTC. Translated: CASSLEYGHTF.

The rearrangement uses TRBV20-1 and TRBJ1-4; the match to TRBD1 covers 7 bases. CDR1 is DFQATT, CDR2 SNEGSKA, per germline (reference sequence). This CDR3 spans 14 amino acids. The ends lost 5 bases at V and 5 bases at J; junction bases unmatched: 8. Here the CDR3 reads CSASGTAENEKLFF. CDR3 bases: TGCAGTGCTTCCGGGACAGCCGAAAATGAAAAACTGTTTTTT.